The rows below give T cell receptor beta chains drawn from one sample of a study of T and B cells in COVID-19 patients. TCRdb re-analysed the multiplex PCR reads in MiXCR, keeping a single row per CDR3 protein. In the table there are 6,500 to 8,500 distinct CDR3 sequences, approximately 30% of which are singletons. Sequencing was carried out using blood. The origin of the receptors is a human donor with active COVID-19. The CDR3 runs from the conserved cysteine through the conserved F or W. A D gene is named only where the DNA matches it firmly. Clone size, where shown, is once, few, many, or a class for clones that have expanded.

V gene	D gene	J gene	clone size	CDR3 protein	CDR3 DNA
TRBV24-1	.	TRBJ1-4	.	CATSRGGTNEKLFF	TGTGCCACCAGTCGCGGAGGGACTAATGAAAAACTGTTTTTT
TRBV6-2/TRBV6-3	.	TRBJ2-2	.	CASSPNRRNTGELFF	TGTGCCAGCAGTCCCAACCGACGGAACACCGGGGAGCTGTTTTTT
TRBV5-4	.	TRBJ2-3	few	CASSPSMADTQYF	TGTGCCAGCAGCCCGTCGATGGCAGATACGCAGTATTTT
TRBV10-2	TRBD1	TRBJ2-5	.	CASRSRGPETQYF	TGCGCCAGCAGAAGCAGGGGGCCAGAGACCCAGTACTTC
TRBV29-1	.	TRBJ2-3	medium-sized	CSVEISRGPEADTQYF	TGCAGCGTTGAAATTTCAAGAGGCCCCGAGGCAGATACGCAGTATTTT
TRBV5-6	.	TRBJ2-1	few	CASSPGMGQTTYNEQFF	TGTGCCAGCAGCCCGGGGATGGGACAAACGACCTACAATGAGCAGTTCTTC
TRBV6-4	TRBD2	TRBJ2-3	.	CASSVTSGKPDTQYF	TGTGCCAGCAGTGTGACTAGCGGTAAACCAGATACGCAGTATTTT
TRBV12-3/TRBV12-4	TRBD2	TRBJ2-5	medium-sized	CASSYRDYQETQYF	TGTGCCAGCAGTTACCGGGACTATCAAGAGACCCAGTACTTC
TRBV6-5	TRBD1	TRBJ1-5	few	CATKSGGPHGDQPQHF	TGTGCCACCAAATCAGGGGGGCCCCACGGGGATCAGCCCCAGCATTTT
TRBV19	TRBD2	TRBJ2-1	.	CASSSSGVFGEQFF	TGTGCCAGTAGTAGTAGCGGGGTCTTTGGTGAGCAGTTCTTC
TRBV5-4	TRBD2	TRBJ2-7	medium-sized	CAWGSAGVLDEQYF	TGTGCCTGGGGTTCAGCGGGGGTTCTTGACGAGCAGTACTTC
TRBV19	.	TRBJ1-3	few	CASSISGSGNTIYF	TGTGCCAGTAGTATTTCGGGATCTGGAAACACCATATATTTT
TRBV5-4	.	TRBJ2-5	.	CASSSGGSMETQYF	TGTGCCAGCAGCTCCGGGGGATCCATGGAGACCCAGTACTTC
TRBV15	.	TRBJ2-1	medium-sized	CATSRDMGGTYNEQFF	TGTGCCACCAGCAGAGATATGGGGGGAACCTACAATGAGCAGTTCTTC
TRBV6-5	.	TRBJ1-2	medium-sized	CASSRPDSYGYTF	TGTGCCAGCAGTCGACCGGACAGCTATGGCTACACCTTC
TRBV20-1	.	TRBJ1-2	.	CSARPYGTYGYTF	TGCAGTGCTAGACCTTACGGGACCTATGGCTACACCTTC
TRBV12-3/TRBV12-4	TRBD1	TRBJ1-2	.	CASSPTGTANYGYTF	TGTGCCAGCAGCCCTACAGGGACAGCTAACTATGGCTACACCTTC
TRBV5-1	.	TRBJ1-2	.	CASSREDGTIGYTF	TGCGCCAGCAGCCGAGAGGACGGTACTATTGGCTACACCTTC
TRBV19	.	TRBJ1-1	medium-sized	CASSTWLNTEAFF	TGTGCCAGCAGTACCTGGTTGAACACTGAAGCTTTCTTT
TRBV19	TRBD2	TRBJ2-2	medium-sized	CASTLGGANTGELFF	TGTGCCAGTACCCTCGGGGGGGCGAACACCGGGGAGCTGTTTTTT
TRBV10-3	TRBD1	TRBJ2-3	few	CAISEWDRGRPDTQYF	TGTGCCATCAGTGAGTGGGACAGGGGGCGCCCAGATACGCAGTATTTT
TRBV6-2/TRBV6-3	TRBD2	TRBJ2-1	few	CASSYSELAASYNEQFF	TGTGCCAGCAGTTACTCGGAACTAGCGGCCTCCTACAATGAGCAGTTCTTC
TRBV6-5	.	TRBJ2-2	medium-sized	CASTIHAESGELFF	TGTGCCAGCACCATTCATGCGGAGTCAGGGGAGCTGTTTTTT
TRBV27	.	TRBJ1-2	.	CASSLRENYGYTF	TGTGCCAGCAGTTTGAGGGAGAACTATGGCTACACCTTC
TRBV5-1	TRBD2	TRBJ2-1	few	CASSSLLAGGPPEQFF	TGCGCCAGCAGCTCTTTACTAGCGGGGGGGCCCCCTGAGCAGTTCTTC
TRBV10-3	.	TRBJ2-2	few	CATSGGGRDTGELFF	TGTGCCACCTCGGGTGGGGGAAGAGACACCGGGGAGCTGTTTTTT
TRBV7-6	TRBD1	TRBJ2-7	few	CASSLAGDRGGEQYF	TGTGCCAGCAGCTTAGCGGGGGACAGGGGTGGAGAGCAGTACTTC